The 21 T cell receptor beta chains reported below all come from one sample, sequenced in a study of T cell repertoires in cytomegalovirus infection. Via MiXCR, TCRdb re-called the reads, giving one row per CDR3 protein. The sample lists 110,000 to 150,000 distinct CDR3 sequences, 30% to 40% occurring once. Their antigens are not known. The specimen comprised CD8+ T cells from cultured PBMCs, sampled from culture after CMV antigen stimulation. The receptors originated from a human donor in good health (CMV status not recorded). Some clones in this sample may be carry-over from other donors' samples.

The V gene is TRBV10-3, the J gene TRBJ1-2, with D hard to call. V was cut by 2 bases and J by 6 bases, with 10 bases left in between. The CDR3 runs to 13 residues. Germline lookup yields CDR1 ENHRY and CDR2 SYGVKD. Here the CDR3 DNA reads TGTGCCATCAGTGAGGGGGAATTGGATGGCTACACCTTC. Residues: CAISEGELDGYTF.

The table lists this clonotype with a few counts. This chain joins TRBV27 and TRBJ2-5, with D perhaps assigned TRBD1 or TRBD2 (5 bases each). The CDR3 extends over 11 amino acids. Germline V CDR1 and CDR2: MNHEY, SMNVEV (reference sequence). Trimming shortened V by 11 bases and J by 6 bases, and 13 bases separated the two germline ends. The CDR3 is CARPGLQTQYF. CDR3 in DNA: TGTGCCCGCCCGGGGCTACAGACCCAGTACTTC.

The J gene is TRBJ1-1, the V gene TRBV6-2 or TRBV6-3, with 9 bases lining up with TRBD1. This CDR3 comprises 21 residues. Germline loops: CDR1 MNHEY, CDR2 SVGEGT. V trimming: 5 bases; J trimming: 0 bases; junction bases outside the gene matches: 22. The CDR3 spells CASSPRDREGHLWGMNTEAFF. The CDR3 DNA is TGTGCCAGCAGTCCCCGGGACAGGGAAGGTCACCTCTGGGGGATGAACACTGAAGCTTTCTTT.

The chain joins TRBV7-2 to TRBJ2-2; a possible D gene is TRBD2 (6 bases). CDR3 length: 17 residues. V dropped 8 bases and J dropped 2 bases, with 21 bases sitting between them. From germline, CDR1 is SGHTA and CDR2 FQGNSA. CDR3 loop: CASHDGVGGLNTGELFF. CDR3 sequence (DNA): TGTGCCAGCCATGACGGGGTGGGGGGATTAAACACCGGGGAGCTGTTTTTT.

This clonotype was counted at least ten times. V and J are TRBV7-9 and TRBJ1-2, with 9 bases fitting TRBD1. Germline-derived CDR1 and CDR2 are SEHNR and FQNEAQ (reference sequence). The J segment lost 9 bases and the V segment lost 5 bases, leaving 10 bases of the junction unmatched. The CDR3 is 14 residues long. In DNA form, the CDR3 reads TGTGCCAGCAGCACCCGGGACAGGGAGGAAAGCTACACCTTC. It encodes CASSTRDREESYTF.

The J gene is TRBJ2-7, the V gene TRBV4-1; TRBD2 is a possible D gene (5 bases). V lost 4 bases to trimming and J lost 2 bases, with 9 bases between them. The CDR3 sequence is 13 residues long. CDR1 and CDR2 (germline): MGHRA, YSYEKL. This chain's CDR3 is CASSRWETYEQYF. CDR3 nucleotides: TGCGCCAGCAGCCGTTGGGAGACCTACGAGCAGTACTTC.

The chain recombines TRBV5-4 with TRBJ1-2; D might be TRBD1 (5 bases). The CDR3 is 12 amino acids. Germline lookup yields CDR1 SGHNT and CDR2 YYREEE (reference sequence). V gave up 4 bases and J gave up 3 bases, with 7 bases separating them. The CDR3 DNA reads TGTGCCAGCAGCGGGGACGACTATGGCTACACCTTC. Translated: CASSGDDYGYTF.

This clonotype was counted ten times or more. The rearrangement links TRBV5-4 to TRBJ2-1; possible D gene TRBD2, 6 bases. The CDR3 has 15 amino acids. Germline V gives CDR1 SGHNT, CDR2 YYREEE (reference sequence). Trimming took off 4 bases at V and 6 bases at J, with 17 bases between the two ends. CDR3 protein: CASSTTGGSFNEQFF. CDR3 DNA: TGTGCCAGCAGCACGACCGGAGGGTCATTCAATGAGCAGTTCTTC.

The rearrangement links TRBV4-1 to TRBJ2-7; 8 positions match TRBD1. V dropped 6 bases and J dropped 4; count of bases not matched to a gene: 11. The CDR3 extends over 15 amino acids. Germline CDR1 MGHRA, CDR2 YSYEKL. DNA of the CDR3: TGCGCCAGCAGTTACTCCGGGACAGGCTATTACGAGCAGTACTTC. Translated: CASSYSGTGYYEQYF.

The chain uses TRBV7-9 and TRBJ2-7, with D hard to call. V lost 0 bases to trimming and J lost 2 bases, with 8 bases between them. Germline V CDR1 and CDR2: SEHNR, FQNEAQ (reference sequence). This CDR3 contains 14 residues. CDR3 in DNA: TGTGCCAGCAGCTTAGCGAGTAGAGCCTACGAGCAGTACTTC. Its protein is CASSLASRAYEQYF.

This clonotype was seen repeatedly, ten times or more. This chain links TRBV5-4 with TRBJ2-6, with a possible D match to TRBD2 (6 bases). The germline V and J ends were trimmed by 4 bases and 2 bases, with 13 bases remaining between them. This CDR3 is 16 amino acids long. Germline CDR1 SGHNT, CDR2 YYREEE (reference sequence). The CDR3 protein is CASSTNGGAGANVLTF. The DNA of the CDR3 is TGTGCCAGCAGCACCAACGGAGGGGCTGGGGCCAACGTCCTGACTTTC.

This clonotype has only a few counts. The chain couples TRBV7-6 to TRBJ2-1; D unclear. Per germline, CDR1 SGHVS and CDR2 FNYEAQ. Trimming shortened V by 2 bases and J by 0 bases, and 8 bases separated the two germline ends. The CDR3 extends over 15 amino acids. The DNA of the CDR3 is TGTGCCAGCAGCTTATCCACGAGCTCCTACAATGAGCAGTTCTTC. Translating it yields CASSLSTSSYNEQFF.

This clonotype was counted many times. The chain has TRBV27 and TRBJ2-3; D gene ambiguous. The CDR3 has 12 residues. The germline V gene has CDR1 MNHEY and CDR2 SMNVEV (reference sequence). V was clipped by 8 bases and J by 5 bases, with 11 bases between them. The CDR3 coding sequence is TGTGCCAGCGGGTTGAGTGTAGATACGCAGTATTTT. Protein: CASGLSVDTQYF.

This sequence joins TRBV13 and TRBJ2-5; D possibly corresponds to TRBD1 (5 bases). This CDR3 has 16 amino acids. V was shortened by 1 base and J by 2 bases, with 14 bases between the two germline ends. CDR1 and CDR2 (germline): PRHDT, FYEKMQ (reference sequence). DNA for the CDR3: TGTGCCAGCAGCTTAGTGGGCAGGGCAGATCAAGAGACCCAGTACTTC. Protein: CASSLVGRADQETQYF.

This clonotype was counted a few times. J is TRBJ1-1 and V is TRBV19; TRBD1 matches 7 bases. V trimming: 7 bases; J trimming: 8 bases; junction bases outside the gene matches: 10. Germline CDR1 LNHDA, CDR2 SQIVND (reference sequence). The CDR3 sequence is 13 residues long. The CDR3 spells CASTTGVFAEAFF. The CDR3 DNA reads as TGTGCCAGTACCACAGGGGTTTTCGCGGAAGCTTTCTTT.

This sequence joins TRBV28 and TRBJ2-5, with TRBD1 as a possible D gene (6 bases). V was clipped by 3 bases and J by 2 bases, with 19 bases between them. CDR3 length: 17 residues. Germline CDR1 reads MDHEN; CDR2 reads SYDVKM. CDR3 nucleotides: TGTGCCAGCAGTTTTACAGGGCTTGGGATATGGCAAGAGACCCAGTACTTC. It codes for CASSFTGLGIWQETQYF.

The CDR3: CASSFGAGGTGELFF. The CDR3 DNA is TGTGCCAGCAGTTTCGGGGCAGGGGGCACCGGGGAGCTGTTTTTT. The rearrangement joins TRBV12-3 or TRBV12-4 to TRBJ2-2; 7 bases map to TRBD1. With V trimmed by 3 bases and J by 4 bases, 5 bases remained unmatched. The length of the CDR3 is 15 residues.

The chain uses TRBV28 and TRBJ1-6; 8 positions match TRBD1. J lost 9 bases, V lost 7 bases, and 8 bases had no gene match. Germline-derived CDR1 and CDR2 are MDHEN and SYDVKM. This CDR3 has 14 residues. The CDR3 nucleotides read TGTGCCAGCACTCCAGGGGGCTCGGGTTCACCCCTCCACTTT. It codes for CASTPGGSGSPLHF.

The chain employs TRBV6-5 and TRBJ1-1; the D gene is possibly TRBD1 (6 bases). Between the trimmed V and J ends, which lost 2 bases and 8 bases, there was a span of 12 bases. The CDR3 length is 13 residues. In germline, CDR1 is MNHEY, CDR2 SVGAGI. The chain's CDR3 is CASSYGTGREAFF. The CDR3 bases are TGTGCCAGCAGTTACGGAACAGGGAGGGAAGCTTTCTTT.

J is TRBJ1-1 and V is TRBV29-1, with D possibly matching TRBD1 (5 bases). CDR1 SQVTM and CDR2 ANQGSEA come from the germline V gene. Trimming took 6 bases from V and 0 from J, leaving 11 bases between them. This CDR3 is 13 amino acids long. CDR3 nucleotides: TGCAGCGTGGGTACAGGCCTGAACACTGAAGCTTTCTTT. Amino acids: CSVGTGLNTEAFF.

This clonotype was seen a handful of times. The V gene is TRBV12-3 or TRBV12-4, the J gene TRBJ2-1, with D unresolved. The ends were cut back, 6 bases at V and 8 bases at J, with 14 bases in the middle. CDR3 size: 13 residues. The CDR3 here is CASSNPPWDEQFF. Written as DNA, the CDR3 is TGTGCCAGCAGCAACCCTCCGTGGGATGAGCAGTTCTTC.